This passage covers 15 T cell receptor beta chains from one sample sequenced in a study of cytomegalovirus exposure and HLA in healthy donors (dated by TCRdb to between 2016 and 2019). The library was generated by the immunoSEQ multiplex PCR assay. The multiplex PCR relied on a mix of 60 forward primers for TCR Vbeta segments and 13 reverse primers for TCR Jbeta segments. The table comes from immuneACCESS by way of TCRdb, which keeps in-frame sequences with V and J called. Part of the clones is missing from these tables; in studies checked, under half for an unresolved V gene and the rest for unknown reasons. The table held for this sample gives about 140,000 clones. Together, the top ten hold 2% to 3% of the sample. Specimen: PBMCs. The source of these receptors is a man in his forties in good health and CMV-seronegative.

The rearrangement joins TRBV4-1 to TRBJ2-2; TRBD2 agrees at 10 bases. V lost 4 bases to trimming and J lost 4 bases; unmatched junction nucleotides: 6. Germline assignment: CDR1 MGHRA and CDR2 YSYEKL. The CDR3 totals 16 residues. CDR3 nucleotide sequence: TGCGCCAGCAGCCCCAGCGGGGGGGCCAGCACCGGGGAGCTGTTTTTT. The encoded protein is CASSPSGGASTGELFF.

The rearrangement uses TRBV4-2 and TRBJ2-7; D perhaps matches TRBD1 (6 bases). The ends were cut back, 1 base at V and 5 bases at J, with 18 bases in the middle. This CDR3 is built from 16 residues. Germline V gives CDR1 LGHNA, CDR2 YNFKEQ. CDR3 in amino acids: CASSQVRGAGADEQYF. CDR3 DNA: TGTGCCAGCAGCCAAGTTAGAGGGGCAGGGGCGGACGAGCAGTACTTC.

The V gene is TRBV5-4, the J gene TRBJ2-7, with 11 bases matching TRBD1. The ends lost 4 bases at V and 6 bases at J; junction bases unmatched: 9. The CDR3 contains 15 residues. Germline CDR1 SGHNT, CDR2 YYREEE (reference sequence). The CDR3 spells CASSLPGTGGREQYF. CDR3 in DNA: TGTGCCAGCAGCCTGCCCGGGACAGGGGGTCGCGAGCAGTACTTC. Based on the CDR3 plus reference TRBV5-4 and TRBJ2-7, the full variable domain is ETGVTQSPTHLIKTRGQQVTLRCSSQSGHNTVSWYQQALGQGPQFIFQYYREEENGRGNFPPRFSGLQFPNYSSELNVNALELDDSALYLCASSLPGTGGREQYFGPGTRLTVT.

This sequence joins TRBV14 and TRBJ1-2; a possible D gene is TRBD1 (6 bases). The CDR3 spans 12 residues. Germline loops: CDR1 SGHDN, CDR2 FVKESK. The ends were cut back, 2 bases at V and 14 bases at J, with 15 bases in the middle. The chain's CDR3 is CASSQSPGALTF. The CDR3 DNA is TGTGCCAGCAGCCAATCTCCAGGGGCCCTAACCTTC.

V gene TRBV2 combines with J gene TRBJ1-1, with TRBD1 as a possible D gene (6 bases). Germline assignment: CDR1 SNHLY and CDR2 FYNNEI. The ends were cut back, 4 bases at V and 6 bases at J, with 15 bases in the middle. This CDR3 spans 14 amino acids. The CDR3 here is CASSGTTGTAEAFF. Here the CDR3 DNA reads TGTGCCAGCAGTGGAACCACAGGGACCGCTGAAGCTTTCTTT.

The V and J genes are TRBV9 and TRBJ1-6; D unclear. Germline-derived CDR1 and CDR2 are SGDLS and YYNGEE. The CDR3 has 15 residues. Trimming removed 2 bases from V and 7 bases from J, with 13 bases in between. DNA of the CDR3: TGTGCCAGCAGCGTCTATGAAGGAGTCAATTCACCCCTCCACTTT. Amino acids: CASSVYEGVNSPLHF.

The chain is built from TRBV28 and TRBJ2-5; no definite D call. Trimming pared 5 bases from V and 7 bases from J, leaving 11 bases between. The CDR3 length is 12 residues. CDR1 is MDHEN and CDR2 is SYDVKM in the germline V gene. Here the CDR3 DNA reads TGTGCCAGCAGTAGTAGCTTGTCGACCCAGTACTTC. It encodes CASSSSLSTQYF.

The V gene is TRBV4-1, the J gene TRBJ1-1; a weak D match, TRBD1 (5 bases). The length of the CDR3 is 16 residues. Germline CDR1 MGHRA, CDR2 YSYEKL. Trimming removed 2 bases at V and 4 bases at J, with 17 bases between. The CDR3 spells CASSQYPGSLSTEAFF. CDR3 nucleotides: TGCGCCAGCAGCCAATACCCAGGGTCTTTATCCACTGAAGCTTTCTTT.

CDR3 sequence: CASTVQGGVNTEAFF. The CDR3 coding sequence is TGTGCCAGTACGGTGCAGGGTGGGGTGAACACTGAAGCTTTCTTT. This chain connects TRBV19 to TRBJ1-1; the D gene is possibly TRBD1 (5 bases). This CDR3 comprises 15 residues. Deletions cut 7 bases from V and 0 bases from J, with 15 bases between. The V gene's germline CDR1 is LNHDA and CDR2 SQIVND (reference sequence).

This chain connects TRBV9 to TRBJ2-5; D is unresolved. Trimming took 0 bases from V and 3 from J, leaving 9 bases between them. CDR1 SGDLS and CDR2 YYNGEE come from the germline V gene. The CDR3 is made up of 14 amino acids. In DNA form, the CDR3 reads TGTGCCAGCAGCGTAGCTCCAGATAAAGAGACCCAGTACTTC. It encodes CASSVAPDKETQYF.

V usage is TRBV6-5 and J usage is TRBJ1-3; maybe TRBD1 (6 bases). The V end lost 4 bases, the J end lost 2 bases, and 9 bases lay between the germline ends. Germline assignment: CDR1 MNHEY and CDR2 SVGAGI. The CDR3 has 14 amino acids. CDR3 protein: CASSFRTAGNTIYF. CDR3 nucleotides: TGTGCCAGCAGTTTTCGGACAGCTGGAAACACCATATATTTT.

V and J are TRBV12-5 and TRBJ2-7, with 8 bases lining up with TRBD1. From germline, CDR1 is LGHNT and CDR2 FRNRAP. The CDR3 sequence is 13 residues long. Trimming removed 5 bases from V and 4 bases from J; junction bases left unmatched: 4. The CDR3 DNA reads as TGTGCTAGTGGTCAGGGGGCGGTATACGAGCAGTACTTC. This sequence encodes CASGQGAVYEQYF.

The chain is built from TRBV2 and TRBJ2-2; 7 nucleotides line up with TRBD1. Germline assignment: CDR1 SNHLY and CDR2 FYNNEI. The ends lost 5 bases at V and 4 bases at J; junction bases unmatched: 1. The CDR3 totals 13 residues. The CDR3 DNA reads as TGTGCCAGCAGTCGGACAGGCACCGGGGAGCTGTTTTTT. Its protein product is CASSRTGTGELFF.

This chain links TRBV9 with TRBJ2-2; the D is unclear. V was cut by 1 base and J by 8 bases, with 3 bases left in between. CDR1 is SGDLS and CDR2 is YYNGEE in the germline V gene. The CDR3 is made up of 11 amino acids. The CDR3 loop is CASSVTGELFF. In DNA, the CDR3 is TGTGCCAGCAGCGTAACAGGGGAGCTGTTTTTT.

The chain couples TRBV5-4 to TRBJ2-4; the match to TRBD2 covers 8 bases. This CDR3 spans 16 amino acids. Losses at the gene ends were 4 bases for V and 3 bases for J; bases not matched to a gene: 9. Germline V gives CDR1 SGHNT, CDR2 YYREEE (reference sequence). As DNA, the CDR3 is TGTGCCAGCAGCCCAGGGACTAGGTCTGACAAAAACATTCAGTACTTC. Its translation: CASSPGTRSDKNIQYF.